The clone carrying this TCR beta chain was recorded a few times. The data are from a study of regulatory T cells in long-lasting Graves disease. The sample's time point: newly diagnosed GD, antithyroid drugs for less than 3 months. The authors made the TCR library using RNA they extracted from PBMCs. Clinicians diagnosed Graves' disease using American Thyroid Association guidelines. Patients came through an endocrinology department, and that department was in Xi'an, China. Arm-PCR of CDR3 regions and iRepertoire HTBI primers were the basis on which TCR beta libraries were built. In TCRdb, the multiplex PCR reads were re-called with MiXCR into one record per CDR3 protein. The repertoire holds around 500,000 distinct CDR3 sequences, approximately 12% seen once, with approximately 9% in the top ten. Per germline, CDR1 GTSNPN and CDR2 SVGIG (reference sequence). Trimming shortened V by 4 bases and J by 1 base, and 13 bases separated the two germline ends. This CDR3 has 14 residues.

These same records also appear under a second study, on T cells in Graves' hyperthyroidism and ophthalmopathy. That paper states: Stability of Graves' hyperthyroidism was defined as absent ophthalmopathy progression within 18 months. A first-round RT-PCR of the TCR CDR3 used the HTBI primer set.

Sequencing was performed on peripheral blood mononuclear cells (PBMCs), taken at new diagnosis, from a patient treated with antithyroid drugs. The receptor comes from a woman in her 30s with Graves disease. This chain joins TRBV30 and TRBJ1-1; D is perhaps TRBD1 (6 bases). This CDR3 is CAWTGTIGNTEAFF. The CDR3 DNA is TGTGCCTGGACCGGGACAATCGGGAACACTGAAGCTTTCTTT.